The rows below give T cell receptor beta chains drawn from one sample of a study of blood T cells in healthy people across ages. A single record per CDR3 protein comes from TCRdb applying MiXCR to the 5' RACE reads. The table has approximately 1,700,000 distinct CDR3 sequences, about two fifths seen once. What was sequenced was blood. Source of these receptors: a human donor in good health. Each CDR3 is given with its conserved first and last residue. Each record gives: clone size, J gene, CDR3 length, D gene, V gene, CDR3 protein, CDR3 DNA. D genes are given only for firm matches. Rows may omit the clone size; those that give it use once, few, many or a size class.

size: few; J: TRBJ2-7; length: 15; D: NA; V: TRBV20-1; CDR3: CSASRFAGTPYEQYF; DNA: TGCAGTGCTAGCCGCTTCGCCGGGACACCCTACGAGCAGTACTTC
size: NA; J: TRBJ1-2; length: 13; D: TRBD1; V: TRBV4-3; CDR3: CASSPGQGGPYTF; DNA: TGCGCCAGCAGCCCAGGGCAGGGGGGGCCCTACACCTTC
size: NA; J: TRBJ1-1; length: 13; D: NA; V: TRBV5-5; CDR3: CASRIPGQTEAFF; DNA: TGTGCCAGCAGAATTCCTGGTCAAACTGAAGCTTTCTTT
size: NA; J: TRBJ2-4; length: 15; D: TRBD2; V: TRBV7-2; CDR3: CASSFDRGGSDIQYF; DNA: TGTGCCAGCAGTTTCGACCGGGGGGGCTCTGACATTCAGTACTTC
size: few; J: TRBJ2-1; length: 19; D: TRBD2; V: TRBV7-9; CDR3: CASSLVRLAGRLGGNEQFF; DNA: TGTGCCAGCAGCTTAGTGAGGCTAGCGGGGCGCCTCGGGGGCAATGAGCAGTTCTTC
size: NA; J: TRBJ2-1; length: 14; D: TRBD2; V: TRBV7-9; CDR3: CASSLSGGRDEQFF; DNA: TGTGCCAGCAGCTTAAGTGGGGGGAGGGATGAGCAGTTCTTC
size: NA; J: TRBJ2-7; length: 15; D: NA; V: TRBV21-1; CDR3: CASSKIRTVSYEQYF; DNA: TGTGCCAGCAGCAAGATCCGGACAGTTTCCTACGAGCAGTACTTC
size: NA; J: TRBJ1-5; length: 14; D: NA; V: TRBV27; CDR3: CASSPWGGYQPQHF; DNA: TGTGCCAGCAGTCCCTGGGGCGGATATCAGCCCCAGCATTTT
size: NA; J: TRBJ2-2; length: 17; D: TRBD1; V: TRBV4-3; CDR3: CASSSFLGQGYTGELFF; DNA: TGCGCCAGCAGTTCTTTTTTGGGACAGGGTTACACCGGGGAGCTGTTTTTT
size: NA; J: TRBJ1-2; length: 12; D: NA; V: TRBV2; CDR3: CANSPGGSGYTF; DNA: TGTGCCAACAGTCCCGGGGGCAGCGGCTACACCTTC
size: few; J: TRBJ1-2; length: 13; D: NA; V: TRBV7-8; CDR3: CASTKDPNYGYTF; DNA: TGTGCCAGCACCAAGGACCCTAACTATGGCTACACCTTC
size: few; J: TRBJ2-3; length: 16; D: NA; V: TRBV6-1; CDR3: CASPETDSPTLDTQYF; DNA: TGTGCCAGCCCAGAGACCGACAGTCCCACGTTAGATACGCAGTATTTT
size: many; J: TRBJ1-1; length: 13; D: NA; V: TRBV12-3/TRBV12-4; CDR3: CASSLGTNTEAFF; DNA: TGTGCCAGCAGCTTAGGGACCAACACTGAAGCTTTCTTT
size: NA; J: TRBJ1-2; length: 16; D: NA; V: TRBV5-6; CDR3: CASSLLRGAKNYGYTF; DNA: TGTGCCAGCAGCTTGTTAAGGGGGGCCAAAAACTATGGCTACACCTTC
size: NA; J: TRBJ2-1; length: 16; D: TRBD1; V: TRBV20-1; CDR3: CSAPLLGTGGYNEQFF; DNA: TGCAGTGCTCCCCTCTTGGGGACAGGGGGCTACAATGAGCAGTTCTTC
size: NA; J: TRBJ2-1; length: 16; D: NA; V: TRBV7-9; CDR3: CASSASDYYGYNEQFF; DNA: TGTGCCAGCAGCGCCAGTGACTACTACGGCTACAATGAGCAGTTCTTC
size: NA; J: TRBJ1-5; length: 14; D: NA; V: TRBV12-3/TRBV12-4; CDR3: CASSLMGSNQPQHF; DNA: TGTGCCAGCAGTTTAATGGGATCCAATCAGCCCCAGCATTTT
size: few; J: TRBJ1-5; length: 15; D: NA; V: TRBV4-3; CDR3: CASSQDGLSNQPQHF; DNA: TGCGCCAGCAGCCAAGATGGGCTTAGCAATCAGCCCCAGCATTTT
size: NA; J: TRBJ1-6; length: 18; D: NA; V: TRBV7-9; CDR3: CASSLLRFSARYGSPLHF; DNA: TGTGCCAGCAGCTTACTAAGGTTTTCAGCCCGATATGGGTCACCCCTCCACTTT
size: NA; J: TRBJ2-7; length: 13; D: NA; V: TRBV28; CDR3: CASSSRPRFEQYF; DNA: TGTGCCAGCAGTTCTCGGCCCCGGTTCGAGCAGTACTTC
size: NA; J: TRBJ1-5; length: 16; D: NA; V: TRBV6-1; CDR3: CASTSDRSYSNQPQHF; DNA: TGTGCCAGCACTTCGGACAGATCTTATAGCAATCAGCCCCAGCATTTT
size: NA; J: TRBJ2-4; length: 13; D: NA; V: TRBV6-1; CDR3: CASSGARAREQYF; DNA: TGTGCCAGCAGTGGGGCGAGGGCGAGGGAGCAGTACTTC
size: NA; J: TRBJ2-3; length: 24; D: NA; V: TRBV21-1; CDR3: CASSKKRPTGCSCGVALGTDTQYF; DNA: NA
size: NA; J: TRBJ2-1; length: 16; D: NA; V: TRBV21-1; CDR3: CASSVRLAEHYNEQFF; DNA: TGTGCCAGCAGCGTACGACTAGCGGAGCATTACAATGAGCAGTTCTTC
size: NA; J: TRBJ1-2; length: 17; D: NA; V: TRBV7-9; CDR3: CASSFVQNSARNYGYTF; DNA: TGTGCCAGCAGCTTTGTACAAAACAGTGCCCGTAACTATGGCTACACCTTC
size: few; J: TRBJ2-7; length: 15; D: NA; V: TRBV6-6; CDR3: CASSYSEAGSGEQYF; DNA: TGTGCCAGCAGTTACTCGGAGGCGGGGTCGGGCGAGCAGTACTTC
size: few; J: TRBJ1-1; length: 15; D: NA; V: TRBV11-2; CDR3: CASTISTGSSTEAFF; DNA: TGTGCCAGCACCATATCAACAGGGTCGAGCACTGAAGCTTTCTTT
size: NA; J: TRBJ1-4; length: 16; D: NA; V: TRBV4-2; CDR3: CASSQGPGAVGEKLFF; DNA: TGTGCCAGCAGCCAAGGGCCGGGAGCGGTGGGCGAAAAACTGTTTTTT
size: NA; J: TRBJ1-2; length: 13; D: NA; V: TRBV7-9; CDR3: CASSLQGTGGYTF; DNA: TGTGCCAGCAGCCTCCAAGGGACGGGAGGCTACACCTTC
size: NA; J: TRBJ1-5; length: 15; D: TRBD1; V: TRBV28; CDR3: CASSYRDRGGQPQHF; DNA: TGTGCCAGCAGTTACCGGGACAGGGGTGGTCAGCCCCAGCATTTT
size: NA; J: TRBJ1-5; length: 17; D: NA; V: TRBV9; CDR3: CASSVGLFSRIGQPQHF; DNA: TGTGCCAGCAGCGTAGGGCTCTTTAGTCGGATCGGGCAGCCCCAGCATTTT
size: NA; J: TRBJ2-7; length: 14; D: NA; V: TRBV12-3/TRBV12-4; CDR3: CASSPYFDGAWQYF; DNA: TGTGCCAGCAGCCCCTACTTTGATGGGGCTTGGCAGTACTTC
size: NA; J: TRBJ2-1; length: 16; D: TRBD1; V: TRBV29-1; CDR3: CSVVLASGTGAVEQFF; DNA: TGCAGCGTTGTTTTAGCCTCCGGGACAGGGGCGGTTGAGCAGTTCTTC